The 8 T cell receptor beta chains below all came from one sample that was sequenced in a study of T cell clonality in common variable immunodeficiency. Sequenced by immunoSEQ multiplex PCR; TCRdb stores in-frame clones only, minus some. Observed are approximately 56,000 clones, no singletons, with the top ten taking 2% to 2.5%. Material: peripheral blood mononuclear cells. These receptors originate from a person aged 18-69 years in good health.

This clone was found many times. From the germline J gene comes the end of the CDR3, since the read stops 3 residues before it. V is TRBV4-2 and J is TRBJ2-2, with D perhaps matching TRBD1 (6 bases). Deletions cut 0 bases from V and 4 bases from J, with 9 bases between. Germline V gene sequence: CDR1 LGHNA, CDR2 YNFKEQ. The CDR3 totals 15 residues. CDR3 residues: CASSQDLGGTGELFF. The CDR3 DNA, read in part, is TGTGCCAGCAGCCAAGATCTAGGGGGCACCGGGGAG.

This clone has at least ten counts. The sequenced fragment ends 3 residues before the CDR3 boundary, so the rest is inferred from the germline J gene. This chain uses TRBV19 with TRBJ2-5, with D maybe TRBD2 (7 bases). V lost 4 bases and J lost 5, with 11 bases in between. Per germline, CDR1 LNHDA and CDR2 SQIVND (reference sequence). This CDR3 is 13 amino acids long. The CDR3 loop reads CASSTGGVETQYF. The covered CDR3 bases are TGTGCCAGTAGTACGGGGGGCGTGGAGACC.

As concerns this clone: The CDR3 end is not reached by the read, which stops 3 residues before it; the germline J gene fills it in. The V and J genes are TRBV18 and TRBJ2-3; 9 positions match TRBD1. The CDR3 spans 18 residues. Germline V gene sequence: CDR1 KGHSH, CDR2 LQKENI. The part of the CDR3 DNA that was read is TGTGCCAGCTCCCTAACCTGGGACAGGGAATATAGCAATCAGCCG. Translated, it gives CASSLTWDREYSNQP. The CDR3 in full is CASSLTWDREYSNQPQYF.

This clone was observed at least ten times. The CDR3 end is not reached by the read, which stops 3 residues before it; the germline J gene fills it in. This rearrangement joins TRBV12-3 or TRBV12-4 to TRBJ2-4; 11 bases map to TRBD2. Trimming cost V 7 bases and J 6 bases; bases outside gene matches: 14. The CDR3 loop spans 17 amino acids. The sequenced part of the CDR3 DNA is TGTGCCAGCACCTTCGAGACTAGCGGGAAAGGTCGAAACATT. Amino acid sequence: CASTFETSGKGRNI. The whole CDR3 sequence reads CASTFETSGKGRNIQYF.

This clone was recorded at least ten times. The read finishes 3 residues shy of the CDR3 end, and the germline J gene is used to complete it. The chain combines TRBV19 with TRBJ1-1; tentative D call: TRBD1 (6 bases). Trimming removed 10 bases from V and 1 base from J, with 10 bases in between. Germline V gene data show CDR1 as LNHDA and CDR2 as SQIVND (reference sequence). The CDR3 loop spans 12 amino acids. The covered CDR3 bases are TGTGCCACCGTGACAGGGAACACTGAA. Translated, it gives CATVTGNTE. From start to end, the CDR3 is CATVTGNTEAFF.

This clone was observed at least ten times. The read falls 3 residues short of the CDR3 end, and the missing part is taken from the germline J gene. This chain links TRBV5-4 with TRBJ1-1; D is perhaps TRBD1 (5 bases). Germline CDR1 is SGHNT and CDR2 is YYREEE (reference sequence). CDR3 length: 15 residues. The germline V and J ends were trimmed by 9 bases and 5 bases, with 23 bases remaining between them. CDR3 bases read: TGTGCCACGACGGACGGGGGGGAAGGGAGGACTGAA. Protein product: CATTDGGEGRTE. The CDR3 as a whole reads CATTDGGEGRTEAFF.

Worth noting for this clone: Read coverage stops 3 residues before the CDR3 terminus; the germline J gene supplies the remainder. The rearrangement joins TRBV4-2 to TRBJ2-5, with 11 bases aligning to TRBD2. V lost 8 bases to trimming and J lost 1 base; unmatched junction nucleotides: 9. CDR3 size: 16 residues. From germline, CDR1 is LGHNA and CDR2 YNFKEQ. CDR3 residues: CASQRALAGAQETQYF. Incomplete CDR3 DNA: TGTGCCAGCCAAAGGGCACTAGCGGGGGCCCAAGAGACC.

This clone was recorded at least ten times. The CDR3 bases that were read are TGTGCCAGCAGACCAGAACAGGGGGCGGGGGATACG. As protein: CASRPEQGAGDT. The whole CDR3 reads CASRPEQGAGDTQYF. The chain combines TRBV5-4 with TRBJ2-3; TRBD1 matches at 9 bases. From the germline J gene comes the end of the CDR3, since the read stops 3 residues before it. Germline V gene lookup returns CDR1 SGHNT and CDR2 YYREEE (reference sequence). The CDR3 runs 15 residues. V lost 5 bases to trimming and J lost 6 bases; unmatched junction nucleotides: 10.